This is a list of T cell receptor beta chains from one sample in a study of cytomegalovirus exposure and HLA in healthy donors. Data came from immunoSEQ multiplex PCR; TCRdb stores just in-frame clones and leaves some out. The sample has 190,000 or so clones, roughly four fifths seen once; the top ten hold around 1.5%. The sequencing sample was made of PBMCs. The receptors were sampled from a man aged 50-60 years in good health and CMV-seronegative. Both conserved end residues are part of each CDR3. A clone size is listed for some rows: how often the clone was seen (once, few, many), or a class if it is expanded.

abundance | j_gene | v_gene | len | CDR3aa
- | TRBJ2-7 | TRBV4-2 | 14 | CASSQDRRQYEQYF
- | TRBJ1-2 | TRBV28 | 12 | CASRGQNYGYTF
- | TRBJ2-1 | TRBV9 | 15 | CASSVSDRVGNEQFF
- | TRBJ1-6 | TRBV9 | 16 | CASSVSGQTLNSPLHF
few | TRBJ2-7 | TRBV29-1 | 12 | CSVGGSSYEQYF
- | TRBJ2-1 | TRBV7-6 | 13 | CASSHRQGNEQFF
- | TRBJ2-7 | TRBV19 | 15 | CASSPTGGYSYEQYF
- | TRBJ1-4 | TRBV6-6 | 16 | CASSYSIGATNEKLFF
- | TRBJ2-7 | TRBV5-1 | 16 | CASSSGQGAGHYEQYF
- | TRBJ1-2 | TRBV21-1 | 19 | CASSKHQGLRMEYDYGYTF
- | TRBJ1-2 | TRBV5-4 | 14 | CASSSPGQLYGYTF
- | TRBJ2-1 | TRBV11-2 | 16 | CASSLGPGLAGEEQFF
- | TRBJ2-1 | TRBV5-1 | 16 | CASSGTLSGNYNEQFF
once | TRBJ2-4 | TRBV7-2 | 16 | CASSKTSGGVKNIQYF
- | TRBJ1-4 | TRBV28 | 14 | CASSGQGAGEKLFF
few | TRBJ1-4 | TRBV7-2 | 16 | CASRRTTGTGDEKLFF
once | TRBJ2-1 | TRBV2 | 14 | CASTSEASYNEQFF
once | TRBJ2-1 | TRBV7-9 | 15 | CASSLAGGPSNEQFF
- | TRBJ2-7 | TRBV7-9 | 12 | CASSAGDYEQYF
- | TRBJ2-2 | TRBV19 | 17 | CASSPGTYFLNTGELFF
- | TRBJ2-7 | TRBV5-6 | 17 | CASSLETGTGKSYEQYF
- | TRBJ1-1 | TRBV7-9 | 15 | CSSNQPTGGDTEAFF
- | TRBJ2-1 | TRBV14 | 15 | CASSQVVITTDEQFF
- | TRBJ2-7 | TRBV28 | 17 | CASSSGSGGAQLYEQYF
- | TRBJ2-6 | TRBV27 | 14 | CASSPLSGANVLTF
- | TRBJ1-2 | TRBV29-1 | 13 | CSVEWLGGGGYTF
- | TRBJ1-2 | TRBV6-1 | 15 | CASSNRAGVDYGYTF
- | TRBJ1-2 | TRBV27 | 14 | CASSSSDTFYGYTF
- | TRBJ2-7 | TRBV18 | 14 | CASSPRDSRPEQYF
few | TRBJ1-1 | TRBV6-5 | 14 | CASSSQTGFTEAFF
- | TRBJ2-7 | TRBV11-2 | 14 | CASSPGQVAYEQYF
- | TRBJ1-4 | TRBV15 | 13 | CATSTELNEKLFF
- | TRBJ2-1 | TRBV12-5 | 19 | CASGLVRAGDQAFYNEQFF
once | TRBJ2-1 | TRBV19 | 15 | CASSRTSGDYNEQFF
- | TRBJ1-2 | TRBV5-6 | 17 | CASSPQGGPSRGYGYTF
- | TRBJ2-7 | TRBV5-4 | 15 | CASFAPRRPGYEQYF
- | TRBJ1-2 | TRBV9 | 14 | CASSDDRGIGGYTF
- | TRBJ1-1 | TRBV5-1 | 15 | CASSRGPMGNTEAFF
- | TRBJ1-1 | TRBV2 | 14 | CASSEVTQNTEAFF
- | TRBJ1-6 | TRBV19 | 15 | CASSMHSSYNSPLHF
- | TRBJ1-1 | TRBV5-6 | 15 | CASSEGQGLNTEAFF
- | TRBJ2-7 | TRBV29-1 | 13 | CSVESDSTYEQYF
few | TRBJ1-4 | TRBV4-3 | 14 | CASSPGQDNEKLFF
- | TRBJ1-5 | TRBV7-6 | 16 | CASSLGQGRIGQPQHF
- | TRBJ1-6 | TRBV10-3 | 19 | CAISELGEGTPVGNSPLHF
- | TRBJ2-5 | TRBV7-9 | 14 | CASSFGTNQETQYF
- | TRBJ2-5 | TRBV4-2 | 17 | CATGLASGSSGSETQYF
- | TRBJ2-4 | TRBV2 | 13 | CASTGTQKNIQYF
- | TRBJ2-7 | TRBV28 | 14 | CASSPHDSRYEQYF
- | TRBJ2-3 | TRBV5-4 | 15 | CASSLKAGGFDTQYF
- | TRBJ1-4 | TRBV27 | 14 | CASPTYQGKEKLFF
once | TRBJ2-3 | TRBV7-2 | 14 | CASSLGLVADTQYF
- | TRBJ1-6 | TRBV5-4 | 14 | CASSFDRGGSPLHF
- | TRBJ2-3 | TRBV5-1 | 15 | CASSLAAETGDTQYF
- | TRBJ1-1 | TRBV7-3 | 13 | CASSTQQGTEAFF